Each of the 21 T cell receptor beta chains below was sequenced from the same sample in a study of shared clonotypes between healthy human individuals. Generated by immunoSEQ multiplex PCR, the TCRdb table keeps only in-frame clones and is missing some. The sample shows fewer than 700,000 clones, just over 75% of them seen only once. The specimen sequenced was PBMCs. The receptors derive from a woman in her thirties or forties in good health. Some clones in this sample may be carry-over from other donors' samples.

This clone came up once. CDR3 protein: CASSGGSGGLWITDTQYF. DNA of the CDR3: TGCGCCAGCAGTGGAGGCTCTGGCGGGCTTTGGATTACAGATACGCAGTATTTT. J is TRBJ2-3 and V is TRBV10-1; possible D gene TRBD2, 5 bases. The CDR3 is made up of 18 amino acids. Germline V gene data show CDR1 as WNHNN and CDR2 as SYGVQD (reference sequence). Between the trimmed V and J ends, which lost 4 bases and 3 bases, there was a span of 23 bases.

The rearrangement links TRBV19 to TRBJ1-1; 8 positions agree with TRBD1. The J segment lost 7 bases and the V segment lost 7 bases, leaving 8 bases of the junction unmatched. CDR1 is LNHDA, CDR2 SQIVND, per germline (reference sequence). The CDR3 spans 13 residues. The CDR3 region is CASTQQGGFEAFF. The CDR3 nucleotides are TGTGCCAGTACCCAACAGGGGGGATTTGAAGCTTTCTTT.

Of note for this clone: A far larger clone is just one base off, so this is likely a read error. This chain uses TRBV6-4 with TRBJ1-2; TRBD1 might be the D (5 bases). V shed 6 bases and J shed 2 bases, with 16 bases lying between them. Germline V lookup: CDR1 MRHNA, CDR2 SNTAGT. The CDR3 contains 15 residues. The CDR3 DNA follows: TGTGCCAGCAGCCCGTCGCCTGGGGCCAACTATGGCTACACCTTC. Protein product: CASSPSPGANYGYTF.

This clone was observed at least ten times. The V call is TRBV7-3, the J call TRBJ2-1, with 10 bases that match TRBD2. Germline trimming cut 5 bases from V and 6 bases from J; bases unmatched to any gene: 19. From germline, CDR1 is SGHTA and CDR2 FQGTGA. The CDR3 is made up of 19 amino acids. The CDR3 here is CASSLGRSSTSGRGNEQFF. The DNA for the CDR3 is TGTGCCAGCAGCCTCGGACGGTCCTCAACCAGCGGGAGGGGCAATGAGCAGTTCTTC.

The rearrangement joins TRBV15 to TRBJ2-3; TRBD2 matches at 14 bases. Per the germline V gene, CDR1 is LNHNV and CDR2 is YYDKDF (reference sequence). The CDR3 extends over 16 amino acids. V trimming: 4 bases; J trimming: 4 bases; junction bases outside the gene matches: 4. The CDR3 here is CATSTGLAGDADTQYF. As DNA, the CDR3 is TGTGCCACCAGCACGGGACTAGCGGGAGATGCAGATACGCAGTATTTT.

This clone was detected only once. This chain links TRBV2 with TRBJ2-1, with TRBD2 as a possible D gene (5 bases). Germline V gives CDR1 SNHLY, CDR2 FYNNEI. V was pared by 2 bases and J by 7 bases, with 9 bases between. The CDR3 is made up of 13 amino acids. CDR3 bases: TGTGCCAGCAGTGAAATAGAGGGAAATGAGCAGTTCTTC. It translates to CASSEIEGNEQFF.

The gene calls are TRBV19 and TRBJ1-2, with D tentatively TRBD1 (6 bases). The germline V gene encodes CDR1 LNHDA and CDR2 SQIVND (reference sequence). This CDR3 has 16 amino acids. V lost 3 bases, J lost 4 bases, and 18 bases lay in between. CDR3 DNA: TGTGCCAGTAGTATCACCGCAGGGGCAACATCCTATGGCTACACCTTC. It yields the protein CASSITAGATSYGYTF.

The chain has TRBV11-3 and TRBJ2-2; a weak D match, TRBD1 (6 bases). Germline V lookup: CDR1 SGHNT, CDR2 YENEEA. V was clipped by 4 bases and J by 4 bases, with 10 bases between them. This CDR3 has 14 amino acids. The CDR3 here is CASSSGTITGELFF. The CDR3 DNA reads as TGTGCCAGCAGCTCTGGGACAATCACCGGGGAGCTGTTTTTT. Full variable domain (remainder filled in from reference TRBV11-3 and TRBJ2-2): EAGVVQSPRYKIIEKKQPVAFWCNPISGHNTLYWYLQNLGQGPELLIRYENEEAVDDSQLPKDRFSAERLKGVDSTLKIQPAELGDSAVYLCASSSGTITGELFFGEGSRLTVL.

This clone appeared a few times. This chain links TRBV10-1 with TRBJ2-2, with 7 bases lining up with TRBD1. The CDR3 sequence is 15 residues long. Germline-derived CDR1 and CDR2 are WNHNN and SYGVQD (reference sequence). V dropped 4 bases and J dropped 0; count of bases not matched to a gene: 2. The CDR3 DNA is TGCGCCAGCAGTGGACAGGGTCCGAACACCGGGGAGCTGTTTTTT. Its translation: CASSGQGPNTGELFF.

The chain is built from TRBV5-1 and TRBJ2-5; 8 bases agree with TRBD2. Trimming took 3 bases from V and 2 from J; bases not matched to a gene: 9. The V gene's germline CDR1 is SGHRS and CDR2 YFSETQ. The CDR3 extends over 16 amino acids. The CDR3 spells CASSWGTSQQQETQYF. DNA for the CDR3: TGCGCCAGCAGCTGGGGGACTAGTCAGCAGCAAGAGACCCAGTACTTC.

The J gene is TRBJ2-3, the V gene TRBV5-1; 10 bases are a match to TRBD2. The V and J ends lost 2 bases and 4 bases, in that order; junction bases with no gene match: 7. Germline V gene lookup returns CDR1 SGHRS and CDR2 YFSETQ. The CDR3 spans 16 residues. The CDR3 nucleotides are TGCGCCAGCAGCTTTGCTAGCGGGAGTGGGTCAGATACGCAGTATTTT. Translated: CASSFASGSGSDTQYF. Looking up the rest from reference TRBV5-1 and TRBJ2-3 gives the full variable domain: KAGVTQTPRYLIKTRGQQVTLSCSPISGHRSVSWYQQTPGQGLQFLFEYFSETQRNKGNFPGRFSGRQFSNSRSEMNVSTLELGDSALYLCASSFASGSGSDTQYFGPGTRLTVL.

The CDR3 reads CASSFGGGETQYF. CDR3 nucleotides: TGTGCCAGCAGCTTCGGGGGGGGAGAGACCCAGTACTTC. V and J are TRBV7-2 and TRBJ2-5, with TRBD2 matching over 8 bases. Germline loops: CDR1 SGHTA, CDR2 FQGNSA. The junction had 1 base not matched to a gene; V was cut back by 3 bases and J by 4 bases. The CDR3 spans 13 residues.

This clone came up a few times. This sequence joins TRBV29-1 and TRBJ1-1; D call uncertain. V was cut by 7 bases and J by 3 bases, with 6 bases left in between. The CDR3 runs 10 residues. Germline CDR1 reads SQVTM; CDR2 reads ANQGSEA. CDR3: CSGRDTEAFF. The CDR3 region has the DNA TGCAGCGGTAGGGACACTGAAGCTTTCTTT.

A word on this clone: A far larger clone is a single base away, which makes a read error likely. Different DNA sequences within this sample yield the same CDR3. The chain employs TRBV6-1 and TRBJ1-5; D remains ambiguous. Germline-derived CDR1 and CDR2 are MNHNS and SASEGT. This CDR3 comprises 13 residues. The DNA of the CDR3 is TGCGCCAGCAGGAGCAATAGCAATCAGCCCCAGCATTTT. It yields the protein CASRSNSNQPQHF.

The chain links TRBV19 to TRBJ2-5; 7 bases are shared with TRBD1. There are 13 residues in the CDR3. Germline V CDR1 and CDR2: LNHDA, SQIVND (reference sequence). The V gene end was trimmed by 3 bases and the J gene end by 3 bases; junction bases not matched to a gene: 1. This CDR3 is CASSIQGEETQYF. The CDR3 bases are TGTGCCAGTAGTATTCAGGGGGAAGAGACCCAGTACTTC.

This clone has more than one count but fewer than ten. The chain combines TRBV23-1 with TRBJ1-1; perhaps TRBD1 as D (5 bases). TRBV23-1 is given ORF status, its function remaining uncertain. This CDR3 contains 17 residues. Between the trimmed V and J ends, which lost 2 bases and 4 bases, there was a span of 20 bases. In DNA, the CDR3 is TGCGCCAGCAGTCAAACTGGGGGGACGGTGGTTGGCACTGAAGCTTTCTTT. It translates to CASSQTGGTVVGTEAFF.

V and J are TRBV19 and TRBJ2-3, with D unresolved. The CDR3 runs 16 residues. V dropped 3 bases and J dropped 0 bases, with 13 bases sitting between them. In germline, CDR1 is LNHDA, CDR2 SQIVND (reference sequence). This CDR3 reads CASSIPSIGSTDTQYF. The CDR3 DNA follows: TGTGCCAGTAGTATTCCCAGCATAGGTAGCACAGATACGCAGTATTTT. The whole variable domain, filled in from reference TRBV19 and TRBJ2-3, reads DGGITQSPKYLFRKEGQNVTLSCEQNLNHDAMYWYRQDPGQGLRLIYYSQIVNDFQKGDIAEGYSVSREKKESFPLTVTSAQKNPTAFYLCASSIPSIGSTDTQYFGPGTRLTVL.

The chain joins TRBV5-1 to TRBJ2-5; possibly TRBD1 for D (5 bases). The germline CDR1 and CDR2 sequences are SGHRS and YFSETQ. The CDR3 totals 14 residues. V was cut by 0 bases and J by 3 bases, with 9 bases left in between. The CDR3 DNA sequence: TGCGCCAGCAGCTTGGGTGACAGAAAAGAGACCCAGTACTTC. Its protein product is CASSLGDRKETQYF.

This chain connects TRBV5-6 to TRBJ2-1; 9 nucleotides match TRBD2. Trimming cost V 3 bases and J 4 bases; bases outside gene matches: 8. This CDR3 has 16 amino acids. The germline V gene encodes CDR1 SGHDT and CDR2 YYEEEE. CDR3 coding DNA: TGTGCCAGCAGCTCAACGACTAGCGGAGTATACAATGAGCAGTTCTTC. As protein: CASSSTTSGVYNEQFF.

This rearrangement joins TRBV28 to TRBJ2-7, with D tentatively TRBD1 (6 bases). Germline CDR1 reads MDHEN; CDR2 reads SYDVKM. Trimming shortened V by 8 bases and J by 6 bases, and 14 bases separated the two germline ends. The CDR3 spans 12 residues. This CDR3 is CASSNRVREQYF. Here the CDR3 DNA reads TGTGCCAGCTCAAACAGGGTTCGCGAGCAGTACTTC.

This chain joins TRBV5-4 and TRBJ2-5; D not resolved. Trimming took off 4 bases at V and 8 bases at J, with 15 bases between the two ends. Germline V gene data show CDR1 as SGHNT and CDR2 as YYREEE (reference sequence). This CDR3 is built from 13 residues. CDR3 nucleotides: TGTGCCAGCAGCCCCGGGTCTACAGAAACCCAGTACTTC. Translated: CASSPGSTETQYF.